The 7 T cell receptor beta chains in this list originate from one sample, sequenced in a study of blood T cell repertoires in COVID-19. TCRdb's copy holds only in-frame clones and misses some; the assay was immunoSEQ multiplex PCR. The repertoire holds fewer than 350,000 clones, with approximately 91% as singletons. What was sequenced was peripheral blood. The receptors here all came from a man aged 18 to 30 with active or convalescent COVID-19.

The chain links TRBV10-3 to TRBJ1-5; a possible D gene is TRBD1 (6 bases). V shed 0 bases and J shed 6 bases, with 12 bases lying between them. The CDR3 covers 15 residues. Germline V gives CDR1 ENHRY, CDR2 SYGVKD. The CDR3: CAISESRGSAQPQHF. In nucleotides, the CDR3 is TGTGCCATCAGTGAGTCGAGGGGGTCAGCTCAGCCCCAGCATTTT.

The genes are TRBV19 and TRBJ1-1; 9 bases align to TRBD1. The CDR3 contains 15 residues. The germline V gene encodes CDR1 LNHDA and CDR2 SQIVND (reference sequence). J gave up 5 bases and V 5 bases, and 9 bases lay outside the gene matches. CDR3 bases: TGTGCCAGTAGTGGGGGGGACAGGGTTTTGACTGAAGCTTTCTTT. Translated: CASSGGDRVLTEAFF.

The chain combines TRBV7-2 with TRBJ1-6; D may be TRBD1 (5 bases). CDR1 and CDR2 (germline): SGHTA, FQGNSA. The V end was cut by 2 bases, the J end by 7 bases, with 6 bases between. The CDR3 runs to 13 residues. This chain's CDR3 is CASSLNRNSPLHF. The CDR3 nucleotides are TGTGCCAGCAGCTTAAACAGGAATTCACCCCTCCACTTT.

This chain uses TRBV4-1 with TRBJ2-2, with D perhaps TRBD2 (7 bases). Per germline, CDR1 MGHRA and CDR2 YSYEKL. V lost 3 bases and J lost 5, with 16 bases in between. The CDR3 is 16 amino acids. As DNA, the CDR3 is TGCGCCAGCAGCCAGGGAGGGAGGACAGCGACCGGGGAGCTGTTTTTT. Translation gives CASSQGGRTATGELFF.

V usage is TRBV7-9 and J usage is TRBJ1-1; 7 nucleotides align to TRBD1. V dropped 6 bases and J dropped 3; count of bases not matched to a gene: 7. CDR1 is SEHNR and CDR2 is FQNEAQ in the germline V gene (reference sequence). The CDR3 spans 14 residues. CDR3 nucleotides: TGTGCCAGCAGTAAAACAGGGGCCGACACTGAAGCTTTCTTT. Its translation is CASSKTGADTEAFF.

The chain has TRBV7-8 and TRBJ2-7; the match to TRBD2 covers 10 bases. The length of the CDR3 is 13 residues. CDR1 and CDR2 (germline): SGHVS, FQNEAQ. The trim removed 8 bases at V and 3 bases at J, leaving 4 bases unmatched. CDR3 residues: CASSAGGVYEQYF. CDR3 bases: TGTGCCAGCTCAGCGGGGGGGGTCTACGAGCAGTACTTC.

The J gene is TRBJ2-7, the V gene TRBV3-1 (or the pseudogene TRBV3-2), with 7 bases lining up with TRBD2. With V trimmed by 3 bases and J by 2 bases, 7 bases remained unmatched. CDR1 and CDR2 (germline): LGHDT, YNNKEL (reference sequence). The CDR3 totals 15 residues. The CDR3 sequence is CASSQASGATYEQYF. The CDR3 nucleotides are TGTGCCAGCAGCCAGGCTAGCGGCGCTACCTACGAGCAGTACTTC.